Listed below are T cell receptor beta chains from one sample, sequenced in a study of blood T cell repertoires in COVID-19. Produced via immunoSEQ multiplex PCR; TCRdb's table is partial and in-frame only. The data show 250,000 or so clones, around nine tenths seen once. Sequences were obtained from PBMCs or T cells enriched from blood (not recorded which). Receptors originate from a woman aged 18-29 years who had recovered from COVID-19. CDR3s include the opening cysteine and the closing phenylalanine or tryptophan. A D gene is named only where the DNA matches it firmly. The size field is filled for only some rows; it gives once, few, many or a size class.

TRBJ1-1 | NA | TRBV11-3 | NA | CASSPHKTGGNTEAFF | TGTGCCAGCAGCCCACATAAAACGGGAGGGAACACTGAAGCTTTCTTT
TRBJ2-3 | once | TRBV19 | TRBD2 | CASSITSGGRGDTQYF | TGTGCCAGTAGTATAACTAGCGGGGGTAGAGGAGATACGCAGTATTTT
TRBJ1-5 | NA | TRBV6-5 | TRBD1 | CASIQGQGGYQPQHF | TGTGCCAGCATCCAGGGACAGGGGGGCTATCAGCCCCAGCATTTT
TRBJ2-5 | NA | TRBV19 | NA | CASRSLAVQETQYF | TGTGCCAGTAGGAGCTTAGCGGTCCAAGAGACCCAGTACTTC
TRBJ2-5 | NA | TRBV2 | NA | CASSSGETQYF | TGTGCCAGCAGTTCCGGGGAGACCCAGTACTTC
TRBJ1-2 | NA | TRBV28 | NA | CASRRSQVLGYTF | TGTGCCAGCAGACGATCACAGGTCCTTGGCTACACCTTC
TRBJ2-7 | few | TRBV5-4 | NA | CASSSPRLGFHEQYF | TGTGCCAGCAGCTCCCCCAGACTAGGGTTCCACGAGCAGTACTTC
TRBJ2-7 | NA | TRBV5-1 | TRBD2 | CASSLGLAGTYEQYF | TGCGCCAGCAGCCTGGGACTAGCGGGGACCTACGAGCAGTACTTC
TRBJ1-1 | NA | TRBV9 | TRBD1 | CASSVAGTAEYTEAFF | TGTGCCAGCAGCGTAGCAGGGACAGCGGAGTACACTGAAGCTTTCTTT
TRBJ2-7 | NA | TRBV4-1 | TRBD2 | CASSQPGTSGSYEQYF | TGCGCCAGCAGCCAGCCCGGGACTAGCGGCTCCTACGAGCAGTACTTC
TRBJ2-1 | NA | TRBV19 | NA | CASIRSSGTEGYNEQFF | TGTGCCAGTATAAGGTCATCGGGAACGGAAGGATACAATGAGCAGTTCTTC
TRBJ2-5 | NA | TRBV7-9 | TRBD1 | CASSRAGGAGETQYF | TGTGCCAGCAGCCGGGCAGGGGGCGCAGGGGAGACCCAGTACTTC
TRBJ2-6 | NA | TRBV25-1 | NA | CASRQGSGANVLTF | TGTGCCAGCAGACAGGGCTCTGGGGCCAACGTCCTGACTTTC
TRBJ2-3 | NA | TRBV6-4 | NA | CASSPFGQGGTDTQYF | TGTGCCAGCAGTCCCTTTGGGCAGGGTGGCACAGATACGCAGTATTTT
TRBJ1-5 | NA | TRBV28 | TRBD1 | CASTGRDRAYQPQHF | TGTGCCAGCACTGGGAGGGACAGGGCTTATCAGCCCCAGCATTTT
TRBJ2-5 | NA | TRBV5-1 | TRBD2 | CASSLSGGPGETQYF | TGCGCCAGCAGCTTGTCGGGAGGGCCGGGTGAGACCCAGTACTTC
TRBJ2-1 | few | TRBV28 | NA | CATLGESSYNEQFF | TGTGCCACCCTAGGCGAGAGCTCCTACAATGAGCAGTTCTTC
TRBJ2-1 | NA | TRBV27 | TRBD1 | CASSSPGGQGANEQFF | TGTGCCAGCAGTTCCCCCGGGGGACAGGGGGCGAATGAGCAGTTCTTC
TRBJ2-3 | once | TRBV27 | NA | CASSLSDTSTDTQYF | TGTGCCAGCAGTTTATCGGACACGAGCACAGATACGCAGTATTTT
TRBJ1-2 | once | TRBV9 | NA | CASAGGGYTF | TGTGCCAGCGCCGGAGGAGGCTACACCTTC
TRBJ2-5 | NA | TRBV4-3 | NA | CASSQVTGRWETQYF | TGCGCCAGCAGCCAGGTGACAGGGAGGTGGGAGACCCAGTACTTC
TRBJ2-3 | NA | TRBV7-2 | TRBD2 | CASSLGLAGVTDTQYF | TGTGCCAGCAGCCTCGGACTAGCGGGAGTAACAGATACGCAGTATTTT
TRBJ2-1 | NA | TRBV7-2 | NA | CASSLAGRWNEQFF | TGTGCCAGCAGCTTAGCGGGGAGGTGGAATGAGCAGTTCTTC
TRBJ2-2 | few | TRBV18 | NA | CASAAGHLTGELFF | TGTGCCAGCGCAGCGGGACACCTCACCGGGGAGCTGTTTTTT
TRBJ2-3 | NA | TRBV5-4 | NA | CASSLAGDTDTQYF | TGTGCCAGCAGCTTGGCGGGAGACACAGATACGCAGTATTTT
TRBJ1-1 | NA | TRBV7-8 | TRBD1 | CASSSSDTGGEPEAFF | TGTGCCAGCAGCTCAAGCGACACAGGGGGCGAACCTGAAGCTTTCTTT
TRBJ2-7 | NA | TRBV19 | NA | CASSGGSYEQYF | TGTGCCAGTAGCGGCGGTTCCTACGAGCAGTACTTC
TRBJ2-7 | few | TRBV7-9 | NA | CASSNGISYEQYF | TGTGCCAGCAGCAACGGGATCTCCTACGAGCAGTACTTC
TRBJ2-3 | NA | TRBV5-4 | TRBD2 | CASSVGTSGGLADTQYF | TGTGCCAGCAGCGTAGGGACTAGCGGGGGGTTAGCAGATACGCAGTATTTT
TRBJ1-4 | NA | TRBV19 | NA | CASSIEGRGNEKLFF | TGTGCCAGTAGTATAGAGGGGAGAGGTAATGAAAAACTGTTTTTT
TRBJ2-5 | once | TRBV2 | TRBD1 | CASRGQGGLQETQYF | TGTGCCAGCAGAGGACAGGGGGGACTCCAAGAGACCCAGTACTTC
TRBJ2-1 | NA | TRBV27 | TRBD1 | CASSRSQGYNEQFF | TGTGCCAGCAGTCGATCACAGGGGTACAATGAGCAGTTCTTC
TRBJ2-5 | NA | TRBV3-1/TRBV3-2 | NA | CASSQGRSGGETQYF | TGTGCCAGCAGCCAAGGTCGTTCCGGGGGAGAGACCCAGTACTTC
TRBJ2-2 | NA | TRBV27 | TRBD1 | CASSYRGLNTGELFF | TGTGCCAGCAGCTACAGGGGGTTGAACACCGGGGAGCTGTTTTTT
TRBJ2-2 | NA | TRBV7-3 | NA | CASSPLEGAGELFF | TGTGCCAGCAGCCCGCTTGAGGGTGCCGGGGAGCTGTTTTTT
TRBJ1-2 | NA | TRBV7-2 | NA | CASSLILGQAYGYTF | TGTGCCAGCAGCTTAATTCTGGGGCAGGCCTATGGCTACACCTTC
TRBJ2-6 | NA | TRBV11-3 | TRBD1 | CASSTRDSTTSPSGANVLTF | TGTGCCAGCAGCACCAGGGACAGCACGACCAGCCCATCTGGGGCCAACGTCCTGACTTTC
TRBJ1-1 | NA | TRBV7-2 | NA | CASSLVGNTEAFF | TGTGCCAGCAGCTTAGTCGGGAACACTGAAGCTTTCTTT